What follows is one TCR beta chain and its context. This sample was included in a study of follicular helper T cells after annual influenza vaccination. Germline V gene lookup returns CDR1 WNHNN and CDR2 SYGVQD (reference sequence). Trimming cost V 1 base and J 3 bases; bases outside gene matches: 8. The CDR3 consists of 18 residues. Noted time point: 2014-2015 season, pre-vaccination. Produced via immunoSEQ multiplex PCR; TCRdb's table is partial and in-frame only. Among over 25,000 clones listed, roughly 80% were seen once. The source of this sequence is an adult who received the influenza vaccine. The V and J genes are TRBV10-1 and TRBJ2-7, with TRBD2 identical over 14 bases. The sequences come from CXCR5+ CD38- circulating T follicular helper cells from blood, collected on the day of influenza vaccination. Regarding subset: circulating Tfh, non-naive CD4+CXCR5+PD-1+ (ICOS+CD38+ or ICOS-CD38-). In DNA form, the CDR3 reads TGCGCCAGCAGTGAGTGGACTAGCGGGGGGTTCCCGGGCTACGAGCAGTACTTC. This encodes CASSEWTSGGFPGYEQYF.